This T cell receptor (beta chain) derives from a study of cytomegalovirus exposure and HLA in healthy donors. Study-wide background: The Caucasian-associated ancestry cluster contained roughly four fifths of the 300 to 450 genotyped donors.

This clone has just one count. The antigen is undetermined. Study findings and constraints: Equally common other TCR beta chains were less clonally expanded than HLA-associated ones, a later analysis found. Among the most significant clusters, several appeared linked to common viral pathogens in a later analysis. TCR beta V- and J-gene trimming, according to a later analysis, was linked to a missense DCLRE1C variant.

The study ran its PCR with 60 Vbeta and 13 Jbeta primers. Produced via immunoSEQ multiplex PCR; TCRdb's table is partial and in-frame only. This table has about 140,000 clones, over 70% appearing once. Material: PBMCs. The receptor's source is a male donor in good health and CMV-seronegative.

The CDR3, as DNA: TGTGCCAGCAGCCGGGGGACAGCTGATGGCTACACCTTC. It translates to CASSRGTADGYTF. The chain carries TRBV7-6 and TRBJ1-2; 7 bases agree with TRBD1. The CDR3 consists of 13 residues. The V and J ends lost 5 bases and 6 bases, in that order; junction bases with no gene match: 6. The germline gives CDR1 SGHVS, CDR2 FNYEAQ.